Each of the 28 T cell receptor beta chains below was sequenced from the same sample in a study of technical replicates of blood from several donors. Assay used: immunoSEQ multiplex PCR; TCRdb lists only in-frame clones, some missing. The sample contains fewer than 90,000 clones, 94% of which appear only once. The sample was T cells isolated from PBMCs. These receptors were collected from a human donor in good health.

This clone was seen once. The V gene is TRBV14, the J gene TRBJ1-5, with 8 bases aligning to TRBD1. This CDR3 has 18 amino acids. The V and J ends lost 1 base and 2 bases, in that order; junction bases with no gene match: 10. Germline CDR1 reads SGHDN; CDR2 reads FVKESK. CDR3 residues: CASSQGQDRVDRNQPQHF. In DNA, the CDR3 is TGTGCCAGCAGCCAAGGTCAGGACAGGGTCGATCGCAATCAGCCCCAGCATTTT.

The V call is TRBV7-9, the J call TRBJ2-1; D remains unclear. The CDR3 runs 15 residues. V was pared by 3 bases and J by 6 bases, with 15 bases between. CDR1 is SEHNR and CDR2 is FQNEAQ in the germline V gene (reference sequence). This chain's CDR3 is CASSLPDPLSNEQFF. DNA of the CDR3: TGTGCCAGCAGCTTGCCTGACCCACTATCCAATGAGCAGTTCTTC.

The CDR3 here is CASSYYRDRGPGSNQPQHF. The CDR3 bases are TGCGCCAGCAGCTATTACCGGGACAGGGGGCCTGGAAGCAATCAGCCCCAGCATTTT. V is TRBV5-1 and J is TRBJ1-5; 12 bases fit TRBD1. Germline V lookup: CDR1 SGHRS, CDR2 YFSETQ. Trimming cost V 3 bases and J 1 base; bases outside gene matches: 11. This CDR3 is 19 amino acids long.

J is TRBJ2-7 and V is TRBV10-2; D is ambiguous. V was shortened by 3 bases and J by 3 bases, with 6 bases between the two germline ends. The CDR3 is made up of 12 amino acids. Germline CDR1 and CDR2: WSHSY and SAAADI. CDR3 bases: TGCGCCAGCAGTGACGAGAGCTACGAGCAGTACTTC. This sequence encodes CASSDESYEQYF.

The count of this clone is one. Written as DNA, the CDR3 is TGCGCCAGCAGCTTGGGGGGACAGGCCAGGCGCGAGCAGTACTTC. Protein: CASSLGGQARREQYF. The V and J genes are TRBV5-1 and TRBJ2-7; TRBD1 agrees at 8 bases. The V and J ends lost 0 bases and 6 bases, in that order; junction bases with no gene match: 8. Germline V lookup: CDR1 SGHRS, CDR2 YFSETQ. This CDR3 contains 15 residues.

The V and J genes are TRBV6-5 and TRBJ1-1, with D perhaps TRBD1 (5 bases). The CDR3 is made up of 13 amino acids. CDR1 and CDR2 from the germline V gene are MNHEY and SVGAGI. Deletions cut 0 bases from V and 6 bases from J, with 8 bases between. The CDR3 DNA reads as TGTGCCAGCAGTTACTCAGGAGGGGCTGAAGCTTTCTTT. Protein product: CASSYSGGAEAFF.

The CDR3 DNA sequence: TGTGCCAGCACCCAGGGGGTCACAGGGAGAAGCACTGAAGCTTTCTTT. Amino acid sequence: CASTQGVTGRSTEAFF. The chain uses TRBV11-2 and TRBJ1-1, with TRBD1 matching over 7 bases. This CDR3 contains 16 residues. Germline V gives CDR1 SGHAT, CDR2 FQNNGV. V was clipped by 7 bases and J by 4 bases; unmatched bases: 15.

This clone came up a few times. The chain links TRBV7-6 to TRBJ1-1, with D tentatively TRBD1 (5 bases). The ends were cut back, 1 base at V and 5 bases at J, with 11 bases in the middle. There are 14 residues in the CDR3. Germline V lookup: CDR1 SGHVS, CDR2 FNYEAQ. The CDR3 reads CASSLEGEGTEAFF. In DNA form, the CDR3 reads TGTGCCAGCAGCTTAGAAGGGGAAGGAACTGAAGCTTTCTTT.

The chain recombines TRBV9 with TRBJ2-1; the D gene is possibly TRBD1 (6 bases). This CDR3 contains 13 residues. The germline V gene encodes CDR1 SGDLS and CDR2 YYNGEE. Trimming cost V 6 bases and J 10 bases, with 17 bases left between them. Here the CDR3 DNA reads TGTGCCAGCAACCAAGACCAGGGGAACGAGCAGTTCTTC. It specifies CASNQDQGNEQFF.

V gene TRBV19 combines with J gene TRBJ2-3; 10 bases are shared with TRBD2. The CDR3 extends over 17 amino acids. CDR1 is LNHDA and CDR2 is SQIVND in the germline V gene (reference sequence). V lost 9 bases and J lost 0; bases outside the gene matches: 12. DNA of the CDR3: TGTGCCAGATTAAAGGTCCCTAGCGGGGGTAGCACAGATACGCAGTATTTT. Translating it yields CARLKVPSGGSTDTQYF.

The CDR3 sequence is CASSLAKAQETQYF. CDR3 DNA: TGCGCCAGCAGCTTGGCCAAAGCCCAAGAGACCCAGTACTTC. This chain uses TRBV5-1 with TRBJ2-5, with D hard to call. Trimming pared 0 bases from V and 1 base from J, leaving 7 bases between. There are 14 residues in the CDR3. The germline CDR1 and CDR2 sequences are SGHRS and YFSETQ.

This sequence joins TRBV14 and TRBJ2-5; D possibly corresponds to TRBD2 (6 bases). V dropped 3 bases and J dropped 3 bases, with 14 bases sitting between them. The CDR3 runs 15 residues. Per germline, CDR1 SGHDN and CDR2 FVKESK. As DNA, the CDR3 is TGTGCCAGCAGCCACGTGGGAGGTAGGAAAGAGACCCAGTACTTC. Its translation: CASSHVGGRKETQYF.

This clone was counted only a few times. The J gene is TRBJ1-6, the V gene TRBV6-5; D is undetermined. Trimming removed 0 bases at V and 8 bases at J, with 5 bases between. From germline, CDR1 is MNHEY and CDR2 SVGAGI. The CDR3 is 13 residues long. Here the CDR3 reads CASSYSLDSPLHF. DNA for the CDR3: TGTGCCAGCAGTTACTCGTTAGATTCACCCCTCCACTTT.

This rearrangement joins TRBV30 to TRBJ2-3; D is perhaps TRBD2 (7 bases). The CDR3 spans 14 residues. Deletions cut 2 bases from V and 6 bases from J, with 15 bases between. In germline, CDR1 is GTSNPN, CDR2 SVGIG (reference sequence). The CDR3 loop is CAWSLGGAADTQYF. In DNA, the CDR3 is TGTGCCTGGAGTTTGGGGGGGGCGGCGGATACGCAGTATTTT.

The genes are TRBV28 and TRBJ1-1; perhaps TRBD1 as D (5 bases). Germline V CDR1 and CDR2: MDHEN, SYDVKM. The CDR3 has 16 amino acids. The V gene lost 4 bases and the J gene lost 0 bases, with 15 bases spanning the gap. The CDR3 region is CASSSPQGSMNTEAFF. The CDR3 DNA reads as TGTGCCAGCAGTTCGCCTCAGGGCTCCATGAACACTGAAGCTTTCTTT.

The chain links TRBV6-5 to TRBJ2-7; 8 positions agree with TRBD1. The CDR3 spans 14 residues. Germline V gene sequence: CDR1 MNHEY, CDR2 SVGAGI. The ends lost 5 bases at V and 2 bases at J; junction bases unmatched: 5. As DNA, the CDR3 is TGTGCCAGCAGTGGGACAGGAGGGACCTACGAGCAGTACTTC. This encodes CASSGTGGTYEQYF.

The chain carries TRBV13 and TRBJ1-4, with TRBD1 matching over 12 bases. Germline CDR1 and CDR2: PRHDT and FYEKMQ (reference sequence). This CDR3 contains 15 residues. Trimming took 4 bases from V and 6 from J; bases not matched to a gene: 3. DNA for the CDR3: TGTGCCAGCAGCTCCAGGGACAGGGGGCATGAAAAACTGTTTTTT. Its translation is CASSSRDRGHEKLFF.

Written as DNA, the CDR3 is TGTGCCATCAGTGAGTCGCGAGAAAAACTGTTTTTT. Residues: CAISESREKLFF. This chain connects TRBV10-3 to TRBJ1-4; no firm D call. This CDR3 region has 12 residues. V lost 0 bases to trimming and J lost 8 bases, with 4 bases between them. Germline CDR1 and CDR2: ENHRY and SYGVKD.

The chain recombines TRBV5-1 with TRBJ2-3, with D maybe TRBD2 (6 bases). The ends were cut back, 2 bases at V and 4 bases at J, with 14 bases in the middle. This CDR3 contains 15 residues. Germline V lookup: CDR1 SGHRS, CDR2 YFSETQ. CDR3: CASSFGTGEADTQYF. The CDR3 DNA is TGCGCCAGCAGCTTTGGAACGGGAGAGGCAGATACGCAGTATTTT.

The rearrangement links TRBV6-1 to TRBJ2-1, with D possibly being TRBD1 (5 bases). V lost 7 bases, J lost 3 bases, and 16 bases lay in between. This CDR3 has 15 residues. The germline gives CDR1 MNHNS, CDR2 SASEGT. Here the CDR3 reads CASIWGRANYNEQFF. In DNA, the CDR3 is TGTGCCAGCATTTGGGGCAGGGCAAACTACAATGAGCAGTTCTTC.

The rearrangement joins TRBV2 to TRBJ2-1, with TRBD2 matching over 10 bases. The CDR3 covers 15 residues. The trim removed 6 bases at V and 8 bases at J, leaving 10 bases unmatched. Germline V gene lookup returns CDR1 SNHLY and CDR2 FYNNEI. In DNA, the CDR3 is TGTGCCAGCAGGCCCTCTAGCGGGGGAGGGTATGAGCAGTTCTTC. This sequence encodes CASRPSSGGGYEQFF.

The gene calls are TRBV12-5 and TRBJ1-1; 11 bases map to TRBD1. The germline gives CDR1 LGHNT, CDR2 FRNRAP. The CDR3 runs 18 residues. Germline trimming cut 1 base from V and 3 bases from J; bases unmatched to any gene: 10. DNA of the CDR3: TGTGCTAGTGGTTTGGGGAAGGACAGGGGGCGATTGGACACTGAAGCTTTCTTT. Amino acids: CASGLGKDRGRLDTEAFF.

The V gene is TRBV5-1, the J gene TRBJ1-2; no clear D gene. CDR3 size: 13 residues. CDR1 is SGHRS and CDR2 is YFSETQ in the germline V gene. V shed 5 bases and J shed 0 bases, with 8 bases lying between them. CDR3 amino acids: CASRGRPNYGYTF. CDR3 DNA sequence: TGCGCCAGCAGGGGCAGACCTAACTATGGCTACACCTTC.

The chain links TRBV5-1 to TRBJ2-5; no definite D call. Deletions cut 2 bases from V and 4 bases from J, with 9 bases between. CDR3 size: 13 residues. From germline, CDR1 is SGHRS and CDR2 YFSETQ. The CDR3 reads CASSLSSGETQYF. The DNA of the CDR3 is TGCGCCAGCAGCTTATCCTCCGGAGAGACCCAGTACTTC.

The chain links TRBV5-6 to TRBJ2-7; 7 nucleotides match TRBD1. V was pared by 4 bases and J by 3 bases, with 10 bases of the junction left unmatched. The V gene's germline CDR1 is SGHDT and CDR2 YYEEEE. This CDR3 contains 15 residues. CDR3 loop: CASSIRPGQNYEQYF. CDR3 in DNA: TGTGCCAGCAGCATCCGACCGGGACAGAACTACGAGCAGTACTTC.

V gene TRBV9 combines with J gene TRBJ1-1; D not certain. Germline V gene lookup returns CDR1 SGDLS and CDR2 YYNGEE. Deletions cut 0 bases from V and 0 bases from J, with 9 bases between. The CDR3 consists of 15 residues. CDR3 loop: CASSVVTPMNTEAFF. The DNA for the CDR3 is TGTGCCAGCAGCGTAGTGACACCTATGAACACTGAAGCTTTCTTT. Variable domain in full (rest from reference TRBV9 and TRBJ1-1): DSGVTQTPKHLITATGQRVTLRCSPRSGDLSVYWYQQSLDQGLQFLIQYYNGEERAKGNILERFSAQQFPDLHSELNLSSLELGDSALYFCASSVVTPMNTEAFFGQGTRLTVV.

This sequence joins TRBV9 and TRBJ2-3, with a possible D match to TRBD2 (5 bases). Trimming took off 0 bases at V and 6 bases at J, with 8 bases between the two ends. The germline CDR1 and CDR2 sequences are SGDLS and YYNGEE. This CDR3 has 13 residues. In nucleotides, the CDR3 is TGTGCCAGCAGCGTAGATCGGGGTGATACGCAGTATTTT. It yields the protein CASSVDRGDTQYF.

The rearrangement joins TRBV28 to TRBJ2-1, with D tentatively TRBD1 (5 bases). There are 17 residues in the CDR3. V was shortened by 0 bases and J by 0 bases, with 12 bases between the two germline ends. The V gene's germline CDR1 is MDHEN and CDR2 SYDVKM. The CDR3 loop reads CASSLWPTDISYNEQFF. The DNA of the CDR3 is TGTGCCAGCAGTTTATGGCCCACGGACATCTCCTACAATGAGCAGTTCTTC.